The source of this T cell receptor (beta chain) is a study of control samples from healthy donors and cancer patients. This CDR3 region has 14 residues. The germline gives CDR1 SGDLS, CDR2 YYNGEE. V was clipped by 3 bases and J by 0 bases, with 9 bases between them. Method: immunoSEQ multiplex PCR; TCRdb's copy keeps in-frame clones and lacks some. The table lists about 150,000 clones, approximately 93% of them singletons, with about 5.8% in the top ten. The V call is TRBV9, the J call TRBJ1-1; D is undetermined. The source is a man aged 18 to 29 in good health. Sequenced: blood. CDR3 sequence reads: CASSGLIMNTEAFF. The CDR3 DNA sequence: TGTGCCAGCAGCGGTTTAATCATGAACACTGAAGCTTTCTTT.